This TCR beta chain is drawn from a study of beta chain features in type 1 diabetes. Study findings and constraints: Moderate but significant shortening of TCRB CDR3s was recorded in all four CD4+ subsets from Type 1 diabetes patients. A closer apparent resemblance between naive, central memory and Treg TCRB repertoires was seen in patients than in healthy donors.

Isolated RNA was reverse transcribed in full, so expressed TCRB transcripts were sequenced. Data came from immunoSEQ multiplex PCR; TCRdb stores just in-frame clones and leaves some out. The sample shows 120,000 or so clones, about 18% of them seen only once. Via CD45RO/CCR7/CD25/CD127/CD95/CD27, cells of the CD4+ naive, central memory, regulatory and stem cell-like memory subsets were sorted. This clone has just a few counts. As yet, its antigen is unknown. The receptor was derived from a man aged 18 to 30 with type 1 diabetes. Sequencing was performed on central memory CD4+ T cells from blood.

CDR3: CASSVAGGLNEQFF. CDR3 coding DNA: TGTGCCAGCAGCGTAGCGGGGGGCCTCAATGAGCAGTTCTTC. The chain recombines TRBV9 with TRBJ2-1; D is perhaps TRBD2 (7 bases). V was pared by 0 bases and J by 6 bases, with 10 bases between. This CDR3 has 14 residues. Germline V gene data show CDR1 as SGDLS and CDR2 as YYNGEE.